This T cell receptor (beta chain) was identified in a study of cytomegalovirus exposure and HLA in healthy donors. PCR used 60 Vbeta primers and 13 Jbeta primers. Clones were sequenced by immunoSEQ multiplex PCR, and TCRdb holds only the in-frame ones, with some missing. Here the sample spans 150,000 to 200,000 clones, 70% to 80% being singletons. From germline, CDR1 is LNHDA and CDR2 SQIVND (reference sequence). The CDR3 contains 14 residues. The V and J ends lost 3 bases and 6 bases, in that order; junction bases with no gene match: 5. The chain has TRBV19 and TRBJ2-3, with 8 nucleotides matching TRBD2. The clonotype comes from a man aged 60 to 75 in good health and CMV-seronegative. The sequencing sample was made of PBMCs. CDR3 in DNA: TGTGCCAGTAGTATGACTAGCGCTTTGGATACGCAGTATTTT. Residues: CASSMTSALDTQYF.